The T cell receptor (beta chain) under discussion was sequenced for a study of blood T cell repertoires in COVID-19. Germline V lookup: CDR1 KGHSH, CDR2 LQKENI. V was pared by 5 bases and J by 9 bases, with 20 bases of the junction left unmatched. This CDR3 spans 17 amino acids. Source study methods: By means of reference gene primer amplification, nucleated cell counts were estimated. The repertoire was sequenced with immunoSEQ multiplex PCR; TCRdb's copy has only in-frame clones and lacks some. V and J calls and clone size are copied from that table; D and trimming were computed from the DNA. The sample holds approximately 300,000 clones, more than 80% seen once.

V usage is TRBV18 and J usage is TRBJ2-5; 8 bases are shared with TRBD2. Sequences were obtained from peripheral blood. The clonotype originates from a woman in her 50s with COVID-19, enrolled during active disease. The CDR3 loop reads CASSGVPATSGAQAQYF. CDR3 nucleotide sequence: TGTGCCAGCTCAGGAGTTCCGGCTACTAGCGGAGCCCAGGCCCAGTACTTC.